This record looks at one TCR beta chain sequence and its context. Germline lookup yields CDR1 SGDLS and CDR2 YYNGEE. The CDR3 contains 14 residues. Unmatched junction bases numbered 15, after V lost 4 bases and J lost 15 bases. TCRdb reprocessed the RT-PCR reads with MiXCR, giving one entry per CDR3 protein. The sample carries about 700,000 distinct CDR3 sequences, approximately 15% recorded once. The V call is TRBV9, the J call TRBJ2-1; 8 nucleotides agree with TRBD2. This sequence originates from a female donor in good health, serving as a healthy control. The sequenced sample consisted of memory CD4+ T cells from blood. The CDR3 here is CASSPHVREAIPFF. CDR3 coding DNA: TGTGCCAGCAGCCCCCACGTGCGGGAGGCCATCCCGTTCTTC.